This T cell receptor (beta chain) was sequenced during a study of blood T cell repertoires in COVID-19. As for the study in general: The United States, Italy and Spain supplied acute and convalescent COVID-19 samples.

Participants were aged about 18 to 89 years from some 24 US areas. CDR3 length equals 15 residues. The junction had 3 bases not matched to a gene; V was cut back by 3 bases and J by 0 bases. Per germline, CDR1 SGDLS and CDR2 YYNGEE. The table came from immunoSEQ multiplex PCR; TCRdb's copy has only in-frame clones and leaves some out. The sample holds approximately 200,000 clones; 87% are singletons and the top ten take 10% to 12%. V and J are TRBV9 and TRBJ1-3, with 7 nucleotides matching TRBD1. Material for sequencing was PBMCs or T cells enriched from blood (not recorded which). This clonotype was sampled from a man aged 25 to 40 who had recovered from COVID-19. The CDR3 region is CASSGQGVSGNTIYF. The DNA for the CDR3 is TGTGCCAGCAGCGGTCAGGGGGTCTCTGGAAACACCATATATTTT. The full variable domain, its missing parts supplied by reference TRBV9 and TRBJ1-3, is DSGVTQTPKHLITATGQRVTLRCSPRSGDLSVYWYQQSLDQGLQFLIQYYNGEERAKGNILERFSAQQFPDLHSELNLSSLELGDSALYFCASSGQGVSGNTIYFGEGSWLTVV.